This T cell receptor (beta chain) was sequenced for a study of long-term antiretroviral therapy in people with HIV. The sample holds one count of this clone. What it recognizes is unknown. The study, taken as a whole, reports: The study found that diversity rose after ART but stayed below transplant donor controls. Pre-ART clonal expansions dominated every time point's repertoire.

Treatment for all HIV-infected participants took place in the United States. Researchers report immunoSEQ v3.0 was run at survey level. Per-sample TRB depth target: roughly 40,000-50,000 T-cell genomes. The data were produced by immunoSEQ multiplex PCR, yet TCRdb's version contains in-frame clones alone and is incomplete. This sample has 25,000 to 30,000 clones, with roughly 84% found just once. Trimming cost V 3 bases and J 5 bases, with 18 bases left between them. This CDR3 is 15 amino acids long. CDR1 and CDR2 from the germline V gene are SGHRS and YFSETQ. Here the sequenced sample was unsorted PBMCs, taken 0.4 years after starting antiretroviral therapy. The receptor was isolated from a man younger than 35 with HIV. The V call is TRBV5-1, the J call TRBJ2-7; perhaps D is TRBD1 or TRBD2 (6 bases each). CDR3 protein: CASSSDLGGRDEQYF. Written as DNA, the CDR3 is TGCGCCAGCAGCTCCGACTTGGGGGGCCGGGACGAGCAGTACTTC.